A selection of T cell receptor beta chains follows, all from one sample in a study of blood T cell repertoires in COVID-19. TCRdb's copy holds only in-frame clones and misses some; the assay was immunoSEQ multiplex PCR. Of some 240,000 clones listed, around 82% are singletons. The sequenced sample consisted of peripheral blood. These receptors all come from a woman in her seventies with acute or convalescent COVID-19. Both conserved end residues are part of each CDR3. The order of the fields is clone size, J gene, V gene, D gene, CDR3 length, CDR3 DNA, CDR3 protein. A D gene is named only where the DNA matches it firmly. Size values are once, few and many counts, or a class for expanded clones, and some rows have none.

clone_size: -; j_call: TRBJ2-3; v_call: TRBV4-1; d_call: -; cdr3_length: 14; cdr3_nt: TGCGCCTCCGGACGACAGGAGTCCACAGATACGCAGTATTTT; cdr3_aa: CASGRQESTDTQYF
clone_size: -; j_call: TRBJ1-5; v_call: TRBV7-9; d_call: -; cdr3_length: 14; cdr3_nt: TGTGCCAGCCACCCGGGGGGTAGCAATCAGCCCCAGCATTTT; cdr3_aa: CASHPGGSNQPQHF
clone_size: -; j_call: TRBJ2-1; v_call: TRBV19; d_call: TRBD2; cdr3_length: 16; cdr3_nt: TGTGCCAGTAGTGGGGCCTCTAGCGGGGGGTTCAATGAGCAGTTCTTC; cdr3_aa: CASSGASSGGFNEQFF
clone_size: -; j_call: TRBJ2-1; v_call: TRBV27; d_call: TRBD1; cdr3_length: 15; cdr3_nt: TGTGCCAGCATCCCCCGGGACAGGAACAACAATGAGCAGTTCTTC; cdr3_aa: CASIPRDRNNNEQFF
clone_size: -; j_call: TRBJ2-7; v_call: TRBV7-9; d_call: TRBD1; cdr3_length: 14; cdr3_nt: TGTGCCAGCAGCTTAGTGGACAGGACCTACGAGCAGTACTTC; cdr3_aa: CASSLVDRTYEQYF
clone_size: -; j_call: TRBJ2-5; v_call: TRBV24-1; d_call: TRBD2; cdr3_length: 14; cdr3_nt: TGTGCCACCCACACCGGGGGGGCTGGAGAGACCCAGTACTTC; cdr3_aa: CATHTGGAGETQYF
clone_size: -; j_call: TRBJ1-1; v_call: TRBV4-1; d_call: TRBD1; cdr3_length: 15; cdr3_nt: TGCGCCAGCAGCCAGGAGGACAGGGTCAACACTGAAGCTTTCTTT; cdr3_aa: CASSQEDRVNTEAFF
clone_size: -; j_call: TRBJ2-3; v_call: TRBV3-1/TRBV3-2; d_call: -; cdr3_length: 12; cdr3_nt: TGTGCCAGCAGCCAGATCGGAGATACGCAGTATTTT; cdr3_aa: CASSQIGDTQYF
clone_size: many; j_call: TRBJ1-2; v_call: TRBV7-8; d_call: -; cdr3_length: 16; cdr3_nt: TGTGCCAGCAGCTTAGAAGGCACAGGAGCTAACTATGGCTACACCTTC; cdr3_aa: CASSLEGTGANYGYTF
clone_size: -; j_call: TRBJ2-3; v_call: TRBV9; d_call: TRBD2; cdr3_length: 16; cdr3_nt: TGTGCCAGCAGCGCACTAACTAGCGGGGGGGCAGATACGCAGTATTTT; cdr3_aa: CASSALTSGGADTQYF
clone_size: -; j_call: TRBJ2-1; v_call: TRBV5-1; d_call: TRBD2; cdr3_length: 16; cdr3_nt: TGCGCCAGCAGCTTGGGGCTAGCGGGGACCTACAATGAGCAGTTCTTC; cdr3_aa: CASSLGLAGTYNEQFF
clone_size: -; j_call: TRBJ2-1; v_call: TRBV5-1; d_call: TRBD2; cdr3_length: 15; cdr3_nt: TGCGCCAGCAGCTTAGCGGGGAGCTCCTACAATGAGCAGTTCTTC; cdr3_aa: CASSLAGSSYNEQFF
clone_size: -; j_call: TRBJ2-5; v_call: TRBV7-3; d_call: -; cdr3_length: 14; cdr3_nt: TGTGCCAGCAGCCGCGGGGCAATCGGAGGGACCCAGTACTTC; cdr3_aa: CASSRGAIGGTQYF
clone_size: -; j_call: TRBJ2-7; v_call: TRBV4-2; d_call: TRBD1; cdr3_length: 15; cdr3_nt: TGTGCCAGCAGCCAGCCGGGACAGGGGAACTACGAGCAGTACTTC; cdr3_aa: CASSQPGQGNYEQYF
clone_size: -; j_call: TRBJ2-2; v_call: TRBV19; d_call: TRBD2; cdr3_length: 14; cdr3_nt: TGTGCCAGTACATGGGGGGGTCACACCGGGGAGCTGTTTTTT; cdr3_aa: CASTWGGHTGELFF
clone_size: few; j_call: TRBJ1-6; v_call: TRBV30; d_call: TRBD1; cdr3_length: 15; cdr3_nt: TGTGCCTGGAGTCTGTCAGGGGGCCGAAATTCACCCCTCCACTTT; cdr3_aa: CAWSLSGGRNSPLHF
clone_size: -; j_call: TRBJ2-6; v_call: TRBV5-1; d_call: -; cdr3_length: 14; cdr3_nt: TGCGCCAGCAGCGACAGGATTGGGGCCAACGTCCTGACTTTC; cdr3_aa: CASSDRIGANVLTF
clone_size: many; j_call: TRBJ2-3; v_call: TRBV5-1; d_call: TRBD2; cdr3_length: 19; cdr3_nt: TGCGCCAGCAGCTTGGGACCGATTAGCGGGGGCGGTGGTGGAGATACGCAGTATTTT; cdr3_aa: CASSLGPISGGGGGDTQYF
clone_size: -; j_call: TRBJ2-1; v_call: TRBV27; d_call: TRBD1; cdr3_length: 16; cdr3_nt: TGTGCCAGCAGTACGGAAGGACAGGGTACCTACAATGAGCAGTTCTTC; cdr3_aa: CASSTEGQGTYNEQFF
clone_size: -; j_call: TRBJ1-5; v_call: TRBV6-6; d_call: TRBD1; cdr3_length: 14; cdr3_nt: TGTGCCAGCAGTTACAGAGGGGGCGGTCAGCCCCAGCATTTT; cdr3_aa: CASSYRGGGQPQHF
clone_size: few; j_call: TRBJ1-5; v_call: TRBV7-2; d_call: TRBD1; cdr3_length: 15; cdr3_nt: TGTGCCAGCAGCACGCGACAGGGGGCAGGGCAGCCCCAGCATTTT; cdr3_aa: CASSTRQGAGQPQHF
clone_size: -; j_call: TRBJ2-5; v_call: TRBV2; d_call: TRBD2; cdr3_length: 17; cdr3_nt: TGTGCCAGCAGGGGGACTAGCGGGGGGCCAAGGGATTTGACCCAGTACTTC; cdr3_aa: CASRGTSGGPRDLTQYF
clone_size: -; j_call: TRBJ1-1; v_call: TRBV6-5; d_call: -; cdr3_length: 13; cdr3_nt: TGTGCCAGCAGTTACTCGAACAGGGTGCCCGCTTTCTTT; cdr3_aa: CASSYSNRVPAFF
clone_size: -; j_call: TRBJ1-5; v_call: TRBV15; d_call: -; cdr3_length: 16; cdr3_nt: TGTGCCACCAGCAGAGATCTGGGGGGGAGCAATCAGCCCCAGCATTTT; cdr3_aa: CATSRDLGGSNQPQHF
clone_size: -; j_call: TRBJ1-1; v_call: TRBV6-5; d_call: TRBD1; cdr3_length: 14; cdr3_nt: TGTGCCAGCAGGGTTACAGGGGCGCGAACTGAAGCTTTCTTT; cdr3_aa: CASRVTGARTEAFF
clone_size: few; j_call: TRBJ2-7; v_call: TRBV30; d_call: TRBD1; cdr3_length: 15; cdr3_nt: TGTGCCTGGAGTGTAGGAGGGACAGGGAGGAACGAGCAGTACTTC; cdr3_aa: CAWSVGGTGRNEQYF
clone_size: -; j_call: TRBJ2-5; v_call: TRBV7-2; d_call: TRBD2; cdr3_length: 15; cdr3_nt: TGTGCCAGCAGCTCCTCCAGCGGGGCTCAAGAGACCCAGTACTTC; cdr3_aa: CASSSSSGAQETQYF
clone_size: -; j_call: TRBJ2-6; v_call: TRBV3-1/TRBV3-2; d_call: TRBD2; cdr3_length: 17; cdr3_nt: TGTGCCAGCAGTGCCGGGACTAGTCTCTCTGGGGCCAACGTCCTGACTTTC; cdr3_aa: CASSAGTSLSGANVLTF
clone_size: -; j_call: TRBJ2-7; v_call: TRBV13; d_call: -; cdr3_length: 14; cdr3_nt: TGTGCCAGCAGCTTCAGCCTAGCCACAGTCGAGCAGTACTTC; cdr3_aa: CASSFSLATVEQYF
clone_size: -; j_call: TRBJ2-3; v_call: TRBV6-2/TRBV6-3; d_call: -; cdr3_length: 15; cdr3_nt: TGTGCCAGCAGCACGCCGACAGGCCTCACAGATACGCAGTATTTT; cdr3_aa: CASSTPTGLTDTQYF
clone_size: -; j_call: TRBJ2-1; v_call: TRBV5-1; d_call: -; cdr3_length: 13; cdr3_nt: TGCGCCAGCAGCGAACAGGATTACAATGAGCAGTTCTTC; cdr3_aa: CASSEQDYNEQFF
clone_size: -; j_call: TRBJ2-7; v_call: TRBV10-1; d_call: TRBD1; cdr3_length: 13; cdr3_nt: TGCGCCAGCAGCGGGACAGCATTTCACGAGCAGTACTTC; cdr3_aa: CASSGTAFHEQYF
clone_size: -; j_call: TRBJ2-2; v_call: TRBV6-4; d_call: -; cdr3_length: 15; cdr3_nt: TGTGCCAGCAGTGAAGGAGGGCTCAACACCGGGGAGCTGTTTTTT; cdr3_aa: CASSEGGLNTGELFF
clone_size: -; j_call: TRBJ1-1; v_call: TRBV5-1; d_call: -; cdr3_length: 20; cdr3_nt: TGCGCCAGCAGCTTGAGGGCAGGGGCGCAAGGGAGTAGGATGAACACTGAAGCTTTCTTT; cdr3_aa: CASSLRAGAQGSRMNTEAFF
clone_size: -; j_call: TRBJ2-5; v_call: TRBV11-1; d_call: -; cdr3_length: 13; cdr3_nt: TGTGCCAGCAGCTTAGGGCTTATGGAGACCCAGTACTTC; cdr3_aa: CASSLGLMETQYF
clone_size: -; j_call: TRBJ2-1; v_call: TRBV10-1; d_call: TRBD1; cdr3_length: 16; cdr3_nt: TGCGCCAGCAGTTCCGGACAGGGGGCGTCCTACAATGAGCAGTTCTTC; cdr3_aa: CASSSGQGASYNEQFF
clone_size: -; j_call: TRBJ1-5; v_call: TRBV6-5; d_call: TRBD1; cdr3_length: 14; cdr3_nt: TGTGCCAGCCGGCGACAGGGGGAGATGGAGCCCCAGCATTTT; cdr3_aa: CASRRQGEMEPQHF
clone_size: once; j_call: TRBJ1-1; v_call: TRBV5-1; d_call: -; cdr3_length: 14; cdr3_nt: TGCGCCAGCAGCTTCGCGACAGTGAACACTGAAGCTTTCTTT; cdr3_aa: CASSFATVNTEAFF